The sequence of this TCR beta chain was determined in a study of B cell selection in AIRE deficiency. Sorted regulatory T cells were CD4-positive, CD25-high and CD127-low or negative. Assay used: immunoSEQ multiplex PCR; TCRdb lists only in-frame clones, some missing. The repertoire holds 20,000 to 25,000 clones, with roughly 93% as singletons. General study findings and limits: Shared Treg sequences had shorter CDR3s, biased toward rearrangements with few non-templated insertions.

In regard to this clone: What it recognizes is unknown.

The sequenced sample was Tregs sorted from PBMCs. The clonotype was recovered from a human donor with AIRE deficiency.

As DNA, the CDR3 is TGTGCCAGCAGCTTCCAGGGGGTAGGCAATTCACCCCTCCACTTT. It translates to CASSFQGVGNSPLHF. The chain is built from TRBV5-6 and TRBJ1-6; 7 bases agree with TRBD1. V gave up 2 bases and J gave up 7 bases; unmatched junction bases: 6. Germline V CDR1 and CDR2: SGHDT, YYEEEE. This CDR3 has 15 amino acids.